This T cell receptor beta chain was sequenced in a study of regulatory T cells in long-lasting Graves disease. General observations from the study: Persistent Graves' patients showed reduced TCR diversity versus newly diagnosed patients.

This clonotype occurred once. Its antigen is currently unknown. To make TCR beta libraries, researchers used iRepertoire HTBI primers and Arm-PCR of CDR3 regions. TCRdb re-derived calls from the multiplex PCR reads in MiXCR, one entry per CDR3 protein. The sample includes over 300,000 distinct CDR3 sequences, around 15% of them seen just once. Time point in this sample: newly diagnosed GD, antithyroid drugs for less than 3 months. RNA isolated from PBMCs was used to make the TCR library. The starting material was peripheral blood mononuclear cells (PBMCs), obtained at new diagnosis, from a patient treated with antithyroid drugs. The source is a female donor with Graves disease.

The CDR3 DNA reads TGTGCCACCCAGACAACTACGGGACCTGGCTACACCTTC. Translating gives CATQTTTGPGYTF. The rearrangement uses TRBV6-1 and TRBJ1-2, with a possible D match to TRBD1 (5 bases). V lost 10 bases, J lost 7 bases, and 19 bases lay in between. The CDR3 extends over 13 amino acids. Germline V CDR1 and CDR2: MNHNS, SASEGT.